The present TCR beta chain was sequenced within a study of blood T cells in healthy people across ages. Then a second PCR, running about 6 to 11 cycles, was carried out with a sample-barcoded 5' primer and a J-beta primer mix. TCRdb independently ran MiXCR on the 5' RACE reads; one entry per CDR3 protein. The sample consists of around 790,000 distinct CDR3 sequences, around two fifths of them appearing once. Trimming pared 2 bases from V and 0 bases from J, leaving 12 bases between. The CDR3 is 15 residues long. Per the germline V gene, CDR1 is SGDLS and CDR2 is YYNGEE. The sample consisted of blood. The TCR comes from a man aged 60-69 years in good health. This rearrangement joins TRBV9 to TRBJ2-7; tentative D call: TRBD1 (6 bases). The CDR3 DNA sequence: TGTGCCAGCAGCGTGAGGAGGACAGCCTCCTACGAGCAGTACTTC. Protein: CASSVRRTASYEQYF.